This T cell receptor beta chain was captured by sequencing in a study of OX40 agonist ivuxolimab in advanced cancers. Turning to the study itself: The patients got ivuxolimab, which is an agonistic anti-OX40 (CD134) antibody. Study results and caveats: The average count of expanded clones was higher among CD8+ T cells than among CD4+.

Measured with immunoSEQ multiplex PCR; TCRdb has only the in-frame clones, and not every one. The sample holds about 78,000 clones; around 94% are singletons and the top ten take 2.8%. A word on this clone: Its antigen is still unknown.

The CDR3 sequence is 12 residues long. Trimming removed 5 bases from V and 12 bases from J, with 14 bases in between. Germline loops: CDR1 SQVTM, CDR2 ANQGSEA. The TCR originated in an adult with an advanced solid tumor such as melanoma, head and neck, liver or kidney cancer. The sequencing here drew on CD4+ or CD8+ T cells sorted from blood, taken in a trial of the OX40 agonist ivuxolimab. This rearrangement joins TRBV29-1 to TRBJ1-6; tentative D call: TRBD1 (5 bases). In DNA form, the CDR3 reads TGCAGCGTTAAGGGACCGGACGTACCCCTCCACTTT. Protein sequence: CSVKGPDVPLHF. The full variable domain, in which reference TRBV29-1 and TRBJ1-6 provide the parts outside the CDR3, is SAVISQKPSRDICQRGTSLTIQCQVDSQVTMMFWYRQQPGQSLTLIATANQGSEATYESGFVIDKFPISRPNLTFSTLTVSNMSPEDSSIYLCSVKGPDVPLHFGNGTRLTVT.